This TCR beta chain was identified in a study of T cells after posttransplantation cyclophosphamide. The study, taken as a whole, reports: TRB clonality was highly associated with recipient CMV seropositivity and reactivation. Donor-recipient repertoire similarity was low at 1-2 months, rising over year one. TRB overlap between skin or GI tissue T cells and blood was limited.

Only in-frame clones appear in the TCRdb table, and some are missing; sequencing was by immunoSEQ multiplex PCR. Here the sample spans about 22,000 clones, 73% being singletons. This related bone marrow graft donor gave peripheral blood on the day of marrow donation. V shed 6 bases and J shed 8 bases, with 14 bases lying between them. Germline lookup yields CDR1 LNHDA and CDR2 SQIVND (reference sequence). The CDR3 is 14 amino acids. This clone was seen a handful of times. The antigen is unknown. The clonotype was recovered from a woman aged 55 to 70 in good health, CMV-negative, and a related stem cell transplant donor. The source material was memory CD4+ T cells sorted from PBMCs. The chain links TRBV19 to TRBJ1-6; tentative D call: TRBD1 (6 bases). The CDR3: CASSKQGLDSPLHF. The CDR3 nucleotides read TGTGCCAGTAGCAAGCAGGGGTTGGATTCACCCCTCCACTTT.